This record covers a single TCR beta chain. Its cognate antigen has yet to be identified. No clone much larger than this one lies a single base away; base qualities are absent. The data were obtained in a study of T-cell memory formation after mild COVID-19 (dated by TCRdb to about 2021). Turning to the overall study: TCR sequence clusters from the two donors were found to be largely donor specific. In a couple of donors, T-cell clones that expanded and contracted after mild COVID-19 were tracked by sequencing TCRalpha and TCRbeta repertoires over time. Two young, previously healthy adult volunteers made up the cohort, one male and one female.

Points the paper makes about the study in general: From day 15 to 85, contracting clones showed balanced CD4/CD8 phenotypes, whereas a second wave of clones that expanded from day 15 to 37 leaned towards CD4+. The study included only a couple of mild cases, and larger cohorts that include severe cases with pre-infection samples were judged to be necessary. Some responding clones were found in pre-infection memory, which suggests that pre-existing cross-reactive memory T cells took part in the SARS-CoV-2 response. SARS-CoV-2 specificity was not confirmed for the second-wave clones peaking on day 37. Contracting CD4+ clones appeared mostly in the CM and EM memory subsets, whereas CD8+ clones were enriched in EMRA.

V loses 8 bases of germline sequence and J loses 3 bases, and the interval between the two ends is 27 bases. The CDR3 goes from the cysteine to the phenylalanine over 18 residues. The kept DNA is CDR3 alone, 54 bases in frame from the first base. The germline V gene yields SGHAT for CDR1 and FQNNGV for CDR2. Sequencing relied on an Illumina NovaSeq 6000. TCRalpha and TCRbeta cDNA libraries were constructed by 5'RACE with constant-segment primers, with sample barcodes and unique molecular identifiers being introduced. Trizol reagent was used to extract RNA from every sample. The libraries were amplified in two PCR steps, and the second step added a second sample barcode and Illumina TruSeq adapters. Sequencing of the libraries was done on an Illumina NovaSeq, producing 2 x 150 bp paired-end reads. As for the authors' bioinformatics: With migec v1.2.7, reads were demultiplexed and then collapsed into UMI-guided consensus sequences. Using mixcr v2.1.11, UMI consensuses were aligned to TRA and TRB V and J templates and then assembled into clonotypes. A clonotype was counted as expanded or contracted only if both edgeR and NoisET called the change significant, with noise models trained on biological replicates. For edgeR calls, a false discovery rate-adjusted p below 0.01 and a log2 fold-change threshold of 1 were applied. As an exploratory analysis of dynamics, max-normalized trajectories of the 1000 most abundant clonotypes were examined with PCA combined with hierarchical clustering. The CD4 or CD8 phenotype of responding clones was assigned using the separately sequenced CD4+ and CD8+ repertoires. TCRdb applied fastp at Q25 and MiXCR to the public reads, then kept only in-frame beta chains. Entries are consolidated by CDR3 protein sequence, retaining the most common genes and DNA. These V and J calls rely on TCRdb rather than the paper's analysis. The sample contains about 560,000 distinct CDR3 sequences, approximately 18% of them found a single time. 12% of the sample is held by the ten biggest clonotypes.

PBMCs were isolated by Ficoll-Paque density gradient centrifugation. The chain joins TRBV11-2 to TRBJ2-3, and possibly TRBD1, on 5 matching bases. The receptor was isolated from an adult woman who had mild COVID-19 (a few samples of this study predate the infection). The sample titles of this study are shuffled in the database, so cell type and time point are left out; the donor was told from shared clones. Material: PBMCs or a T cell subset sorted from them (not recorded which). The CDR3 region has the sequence CASPRVSRRGDRTDTQYF. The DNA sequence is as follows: TGTGCCAGCCCCAGGGTTAGCCGGAGAGGTGATCGGACAGATACGCAGTATTTT.